The 14 T cell receptor beta chains reported below all come from one sample, sequenced in a study of long-term antiretroviral therapy in people with HIV. immunoSEQ v3.0 was run at survey level. Measured with immunoSEQ multiplex PCR; TCRdb has only the in-frame clones, and not every one. The repertoire consists of about 36,000 clones, with about 80% occurring once and the leading ten covering roughly 6%. The input for sequencing was unsorted PBMCs, taken 3.4 years after starting antiretroviral therapy. The receptors were gathered from a man aged 30 to 45 with HIV.

V and J are TRBV28 and TRBJ1-5; a weak D match, TRBD1 (5 bases). V was trimmed by 3 bases and J by 1 base, leaving 19 bases between them. Germline CDR1 is MDHEN and CDR2 is SYDVKM. The CDR3 totals 18 residues. The CDR3 loop is CASSLIGVGASSNQPQHF. The CDR3 DNA is TGTGCCAGCAGTTTGATCGGGGTTGGGGCATCAAGCAATCAGCCCCAGCATTTT.

The chain couples TRBV6-4 to TRBJ2-1; perhaps TRBD1 as D (6 bases). CDR1 MRHNA and CDR2 SNTAGT come from the germline V gene. V was pared by 4 bases and J by 0 bases, with 13 bases between. The CDR3 loop spans 16 amino acids. The CDR3 spells CASSAQGSGSYNEQFF. The CDR3 DNA sequence: TGTGCCAGCAGTGCCCAGGGGTCTGGCTCCTACAATGAGCAGTTCTTC.

The chain couples TRBV2 to TRBJ2-1; no firm D call. V gave up 4 bases and J gave up 7 bases, with 11 bases separating them. CDR1 is SNHLY, CDR2 FYNNEI, per germline. This CDR3 contains 13 residues. CDR3 bases: TGTGCCAGCAGTGGGTCTGTGGGGAATGAGCAGTTCTTC. Encoded protein: CASSGSVGNEQFF. The variable domain in full, with the rest retrieved from reference TRBV2 and TRBJ2-1, is EPEVTQTPSHQVTQMGQEVILRCVPISNHLYFYWYRQILGQKVEFLVSFYNNEISEKSEIFDDQFSVERPDGSNFTLKIRSTKLEDSAMYFCASSGSVGNEQFFGPGTRLTVL.

The chain carries TRBV2 and TRBJ2-2; 12 positions agree with TRBD2. Germline V gene lookup returns CDR1 SNHLY and CDR2 FYNNEI. J gave up 4 bases and V 5 bases, and 5 bases lay outside the gene matches. The CDR3 has 16 residues. The CDR3 coding sequence is TGTGCCAGCAGTCTCCTGACTAGCGGGGGCACCGGGGAGCTGTTTTTT. It translates to CASSLLTSGGTGELFF.

V is TRBV7-2 and J is TRBJ2-4; no clear D. Germline assignment: CDR1 SGHTA and CDR2 FQGNSA. V was shortened by 1 base and J by 6 bases, with 7 bases between the two germline ends. The CDR3 is 13 residues long. The CDR3, as DNA: TGTGCCAGCAGCTTAGTTTTTACAAACATTCAGTACTTC. Translating gives CASSLVFTNIQYF. The full variable domain, rest sourced from reference TRBV7-2 and TRBJ2-4, is GAGVSQSPSNKVTEKGKDVELRCDPISGHTALYWYRQSLGQGLEFLIYFQGNSAPDKSGLPSDRFSAERTGGSVSTLTIQRTQQEDSAVYLCASSLVFTNIQYFGAGTRLSVL.

This clone was seen only once. The rearrangement joins TRBV15 to TRBJ2-7, with 14 bases identical to TRBD2. The CDR3 length is 15 residues. The V and J ends lost 1 base and 7 bases, in that order; junction bases with no gene match: 3. Germline lookup yields CDR1 LNHNV and CDR2 YYDKDF (reference sequence). The CDR3 is CATSRGGTSGSEQYF. The CDR3 DNA reads TGTGCCACCAGCAGAGGGGGGACTAGCGGGAGTGAGCAGTACTTC. Combining the CDR3 with reference TRBV15 and TRBJ2-7 gives the whole variable domain DAMVIQNPRYQVTQFGKPVTLSCSQTLNHNVMYWYQQKSSQAPKLLFHYYDKDFNNEADTPDNFQSRRPNTSFCFLDIRSPGLGDTAMYLCATSRGGTSGSEQYFGPGTRLTVT.

The genes are TRBV11-2 and TRBJ2-1, with D possibly being TRBD1 or TRBD2 (6 bases each). Germline CDR1 reads SGHAT; CDR2 reads FQNNGV. The CDR3 sequence is 15 residues long. V lost 4 bases and J lost 3, with 13 bases in between. Written as DNA, the CDR3 is TGTGCCAGCAGCTCGTTACAGGGACTCTACAATGAGCAGTTCTTC. Translation gives CASSSLQGLYNEQFF.

This chain joins TRBV5-1 and TRBJ2-5; D is perhaps TRBD1 (5 bases). Looked up from germline, CDR1 is SGHRS and CDR2 is YFSETQ. CDR3 size: 13 residues. The germline V and J ends were trimmed by 2 bases and 4 bases, with 9 bases remaining between them. CDR3: CASSFWGRETQYF. CDR3 in DNA: TGCGCCAGCAGCTTTTGGGGCAGAGAGACCCAGTACTTC.

The chain has TRBV19 and TRBJ1-2; 8 bases are shared with TRBD1. With 7 bases clipped from V and 7 bases from J, the junction kept 8 bases outside the gene matches. Germline CDR1 reads LNHDA; CDR2 reads SQIVND (reference sequence). The CDR3 is 13 residues long. In DNA, the CDR3 is TGTGCCAGTAAGGAGGACAGGGTCGCTGGCTACACCTTC. Its protein is CASKEDRVAGYTF.

As concerns this clone: No conserved phenylalanine or tryptophan is present at the end of the CDR3, so a read error is the likely explanation. The limits of the CDR3 on the DNA are not certain, so only TCRdb's listed CDR3 is given. J is TRBJ1-5 and V is TRBV19. Looked up from germline, CDR1 is LNHDA and CDR2 is SQIVND (reference sequence). The CDR3 is 11 residues long, ends included. CDR3 residues: CASSLGGALQI.

The chain couples TRBV5-6 to TRBJ2-6, with D perhaps being TRBD1 or TRBD2 (5 bases each). Germline CDR1 is SGHDT and CDR2 is YYEEEE. The CDR3 is 16 amino acids. V lost 4 bases to trimming and J lost 4 bases, with 15 bases between them. The CDR3 DNA is TGTGCCAGCAGCCGGGGCCCTGGGGTAGGGGCCAACGTCCTGACTTTC. Its translation: CASSRGPGVGANVLTF.

This clone was counted between two and nine times. V gene TRBV19 combines with J gene TRBJ1-2, with unresolved D. The germline gives CDR1 LNHDA, CDR2 SQIVND (reference sequence). Trimming shortened V by 1 base and J by 8 bases, and 8 bases separated the two germline ends. The CDR3 totals 12 residues. In nucleotides, the CDR3 is TGTGCCAGTAGTATAGGTAGAGGCGGCTACACCTTC. Translation gives CASSIGRGGYTF.

This chain links TRBV2 with TRBJ2-1; 9 bases fit TRBD2. After removal of 10 bases from V and 2 bases from J, the junction contained 6 bases not matched to a gene. Germline values: CDR1 SNHLY, CDR2 FYNNEI. The CDR3 extends over 14 amino acids. CDR3: CAIIAGDTYNEQFF. As DNA, the CDR3 is TGTGCCATCATAGCGGGAGACACCTACAATGAGCAGTTCTTC.

The J gene is TRBJ1-1, the V gene TRBV28; no firm D call. This CDR3 spans 11 amino acids. V gave up 7 bases and J gave up 0 bases, with 3 bases separating them. The germline V gene has CDR1 MDHEN and CDR2 SYDVKM. The CDR3 region is CASKVNTEAFF. The CDR3, as DNA: TGTGCCAGCAAGGTGAACACTGAAGCTTTCTTT.